This T cell receptor (beta chain) was found in a study of CD8+ T cells in alopecia areata. As for the study in general: For the treated group, dosing was oral tofacitinib at 5 to 10 mg twice daily. Study-wide results and caveats: Affected scalp, especially in alopecia totalis/universalis, had a higher clonality than normal scalp did. Researchers reported that TCR sharing among patients proved less clear than in mice, possibly HLA-linked.

CDR1 is SEHNR and CDR2 is FQNEAQ in the germline V gene (reference sequence). V shed 4 bases and J shed 3 bases, with 3 bases lying between them. This CDR3 has 11 residues. Researchers took lesional scalp punch biopsies and peripheral blood from people who were alopecia areata patients. In regard to this clone: Antigen unknown.

RNA was extracted and reverse transcribed into cDNA as the sequencing template. The repertoire was sequenced with immunoSEQ multiplex PCR; TCRdb's copy has only in-frame clones and lacks some. This sample has 150,000 or so clones; 49% occur once, and the top ten carry around 19%. The sample here was CD8+ T cells sorted from blood, taken at week 0. The receptor was derived from a human donor with alopecia areata. The chain is built from TRBV7-9 and TRBJ1-2; the D is unclear. As DNA, the CDR3 is TGTGCCAGCAGCTCTGACTATGGCTACACCTTC. It yields the protein CASSSDYGYTF.